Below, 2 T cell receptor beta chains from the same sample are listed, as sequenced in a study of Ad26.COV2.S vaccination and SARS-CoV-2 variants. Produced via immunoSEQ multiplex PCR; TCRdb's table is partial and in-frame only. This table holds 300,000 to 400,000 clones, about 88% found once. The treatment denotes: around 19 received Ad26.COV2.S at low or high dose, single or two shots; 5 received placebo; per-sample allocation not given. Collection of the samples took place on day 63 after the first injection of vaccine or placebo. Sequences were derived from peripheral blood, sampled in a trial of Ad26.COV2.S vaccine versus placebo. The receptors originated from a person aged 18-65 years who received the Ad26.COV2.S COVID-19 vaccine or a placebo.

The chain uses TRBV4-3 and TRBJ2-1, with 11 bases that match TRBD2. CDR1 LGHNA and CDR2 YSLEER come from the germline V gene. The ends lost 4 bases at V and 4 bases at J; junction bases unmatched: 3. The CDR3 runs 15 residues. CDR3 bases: TGCGCCAGCAGCCCTAGCGGGGGGAATTACAATGAGCAGTTCTTC. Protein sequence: CASSPSGGNYNEQFF.

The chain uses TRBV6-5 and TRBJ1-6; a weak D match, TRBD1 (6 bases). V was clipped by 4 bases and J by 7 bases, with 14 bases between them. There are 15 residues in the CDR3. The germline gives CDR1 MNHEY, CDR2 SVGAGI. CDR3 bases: TGTGCCAGCAGTTTGGACAGCTCTATAAATTCACCCCTCCACTTT. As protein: CASSLDSSINSPLHF.